This T cell receptor beta chain was identified during a study of a mutant IDH1 vaccine in newly diagnosed glioma (dated by TCRdb to the early 2020s). Background on the whole study: Patients received eight vaccinations in weeks 1, 3, 5, 7, 11, 15, 19 and 23, corresponding to visits V03 through V10. Vaccination started 4-6 weeks after radiotherapy alone, or was given together with temozolomide cycles in the groups whose treatment included chemotherapy. The 32 treated patients were roughly 62% male and around 40% female, with a mean age of roughly 40 years. Prior to enrollment, patients had been given standard therapy consisting of radiotherapy alone, temozolomide alone, or radiochemotherapy with temozolomide, with the combination given to most patients. Six visits were used for peripheral blood collection: V03 (baseline), V05, V07, V10, V12 and V13. Longitudinal TCRB deep sequencing was performed for about 25 treated patients wherever samples were available for exploratory analyses. Findings and caveats that apply to the study as a whole: Selection of PBMC samples for TCRB deep sequencing was based on availability. Immune responses induced by the vaccine were seen in approximately 93% of patients across multiple MHC alleles. Changes in the top peripheral T cell clonotypes picked up by TCRB sequencing did not appear to be linked to pseudoprogression. The authors stated that sample limitations prevented analyses of patient blood samples from being reproduced.

A word on this clone: Its antigen remains undetermined. Base qualities were left out, and no much larger clone turns up one base away.

The sample's time point label is to be understood as: week 5, during vaccination. Each vaccine dose, consisting of 300 ug of a 20-mer mutant IDH1 peptide in Montanide, was administered subcutaneously with topical imiquimod. All donors had newly diagnosed IDH1-mutant astrocytomas of WHO grade 3 or 4 that showed loss of nuclear ATRX. The samples were drawn from NOA16, a multicentre, single-arm, open-label phase I trial in Germany that tested a mutant IDH1 peptide vaccine in humans for the first time. Genomic DNA for TCRB sequencing was extracted from EDTA blood using the DNeasy Blood and Tissue Kit. The library was prepared using the immunoSEQ multiplex PCR assay. Rearranged TCR beta chain sequences were amplified using the hsTCRB Kit according to the manufacturer's protocol. TCRB libraries were sequenced on an Illumina MiSeq. As for the authors' bioinformatics: Demultiplexing, trimming and gene mapping were performed with the kit vendor's proprietary platform. Held by TCRdb, this immuneACCESS table contains in-frame sequences only and omits some clones. Under half of the omission traces to an unresolved V gene where checked; the cause of the rest is unknown. V, J and clone size are those of that table, while D and trimming were read from the DNA. Recorded for this sample are around 56,000 clones; approximately 80% of them occurred a single time. The top ten hold over 3% of the sample.

This specimen consisted of PBMCs, obtained from a glioma patient whose treatment included an IDH1 peptide vaccine. This clonotype was obtained from a woman aged 18 to 35 with glioma. Some clones in this sample may be carry-over from other donors' samples.

The CDR3 region has the sequence CASRSLAGGAPGELFF. The nucleotide sequence is given as TGTGCCAGTAGATCCCTGGCAGGGGGCGCGCCCGGGGAGCTGTTTTTT. The rearranged segments are TRBV19 and TRBJ2-2, and TRBD1 aligns with 8 junction nucleotides. The CDR3 numbers 16 residues from cysteine through phenylalanine. Only the CDR3 region is kept as DNA, spanning 48 bases read in frame from base 1. V and J are trimmed by 6 bases and 6 bases, and the gene matches miss 12 bases of the junction. In the germline V gene (reference sequence), CDR1 corresponds to LNHDA and CDR2 to SQIVND.